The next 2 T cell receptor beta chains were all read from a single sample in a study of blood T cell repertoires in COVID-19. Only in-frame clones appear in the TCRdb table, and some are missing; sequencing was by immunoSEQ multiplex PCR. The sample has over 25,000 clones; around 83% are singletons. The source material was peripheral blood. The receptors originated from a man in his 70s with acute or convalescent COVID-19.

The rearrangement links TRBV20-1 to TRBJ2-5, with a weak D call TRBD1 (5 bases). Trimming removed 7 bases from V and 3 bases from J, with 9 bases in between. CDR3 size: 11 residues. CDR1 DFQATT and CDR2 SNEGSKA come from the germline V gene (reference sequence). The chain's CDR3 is CSGQIEETQYF. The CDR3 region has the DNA TGCAGTGGACAGATCGAAGAGACCCAGTACTTC.

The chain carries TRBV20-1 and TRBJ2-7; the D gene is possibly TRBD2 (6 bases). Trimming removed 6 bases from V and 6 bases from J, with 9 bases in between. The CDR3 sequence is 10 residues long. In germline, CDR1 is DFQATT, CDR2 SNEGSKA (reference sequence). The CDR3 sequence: CSAGGAEQYF. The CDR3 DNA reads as TGCAGTGCAGGCGGGGCCGAGCAGTACTTC.